One sample yielded the 29 T cell receptor beta chains listed below, sequenced in a study of Graves' ophthalmopathy and Graves' hyperthyroidism. Amplification from RNA transcripts yielded the TCR beta CDR3 regions. Investigators did first-round RT-PCR with HTBI primers, then second-round multiplex PCR. TCRdb processed the multiplex PCR reads anew with MiXCR; each CDR3 protein has one entry. Here the sample spans 650,000 to 900,000 distinct CDR3 sequences, around 40% being singletons. Source material: peripheral blood. The receptors stem from an adult man with Graves' ophthalmopathy.

Points on this clonotype: A clone one base away is much larger, so this may be a read error. V usage is TRBV24-1 and J usage is TRBJ1-5, with D tentatively TRBD1 (5 bases). V dropped 7 bases and J dropped 5 bases, with 17 bases sitting between them. CDR3 length: 15 residues. Germline CDR1 is KGHDR and CDR2 is SFDVKD. The CDR3 is CATSPLGERDQPQHF. The CDR3 nucleotides read TGTGCCACCAGCCCCCTAGGGGAGCGAGATCAGCCCCAGCATTTT.

V usage is TRBV9 and J usage is TRBJ1-4; 7 bases are a match to TRBD1. Germline V gene data show CDR1 as SGDLS and CDR2 as YYNGEE. Trimming took 6 bases from V and 5 from J; bases not matched to a gene: 13. This CDR3 contains 16 residues. CDR3 region: CASNTPQGQANEKLFF. The CDR3 region has the DNA TGTGCCAGCAACACTCCCCAAGGACAGGCAAATGAAAAACTGTTTTTT.

The chain carries TRBV4-3 and TRBJ2-7; 9 bases match TRBD2. V shed 1 base, J shed 6 bases, and the junction held 10 bases outside the gene matches. Germline V CDR1 and CDR2: LGHNA, YSLEER. This CDR3 region has 16 residues. CDR3 sequence: CASSQVGAGGSLEQYF. CDR3 bases: TGCGCCAGCAGCCAAGTCGGTGCGGGAGGGTCCCTCGAGCAGTACTTC.

This clonotype appeared a few times. Being one base from a much bigger clone, this may be a read error. CDR3: CASSLFGEETQYF. The CDR3 DNA reads TGTGCCAGCAGCTTATTTGGGGAGGAGACCCAGTACTTC. This chain joins TRBV7-2 and TRBJ2-5; possible D gene TRBD2, 5 bases. Between the trimmed V and J ends, which lost 2 bases and 5 bases, there was a span of 9 bases. Looked up from germline, CDR1 is SGHTA and CDR2 is FQGNSA. The CDR3 is 13 amino acids.

This clonotype has ten or more counts. The V call is TRBV29-1, the J call TRBJ1-1; TRBD1 agrees at 11 bases. V dropped 7 bases and J dropped 0; count of bases not matched to a gene: 13. CDR1 and CDR2 (germline): SQVTM, ANQGSEA. CDR3 length: 17 residues. CDR3 amino acids: CSGGQGASISLNTEAFF. CDR3 nucleotides: TGCAGCGGTGGACAGGGGGCTTCAATCTCTCTGAACACTGAAGCTTTCTTT.

In its sample, this clonotype was seen a few times. This chain connects TRBV3-1 to TRBJ1-1; a possible D gene is TRBD1 (6 bases). The CDR3 extends over 15 amino acids. Per germline, CDR1 LGHDT and CDR2 YNNKEL (reference sequence). V was shortened by 4 bases and J by 5 bases, with 17 bases between the two germline ends. CDR3 DNA sequence: TGTGCCAGCAGCCCGATTGGGGAGGGGGTTACTGAAGCTTTCTTT. It yields the protein CASSPIGEGVTEAFF.

Ten or more counts support this clonotype. CDR3: CATSDALADYGRGWKTQYF. In nucleotides, the CDR3 is TGTGCCACCAGTGATGCCCTCGCCGATTATGGGAGAGGGTGGAAGACCCAGTACTTC. The V call is TRBV24-1, the J call TRBJ2-5; D is perhaps TRBD2 (5 bases). Germline loops: CDR1 KGHDR, CDR2 SFDVKD. The CDR3 is made up of 19 amino acids. V lost 3 bases and J lost 6, with 28 bases in between.

This chain uses TRBV20-1 with TRBJ2-7, with TRBD2 as a possible D gene (6 bases). The CDR3 totals 11 residues. CDR1 and CDR2 from the germline V gene are DFQATT and SNEGSKA (reference sequence). The V end was cut by 5 bases, the J end by 6 bases, with 11 bases between. Written as DNA, the CDR3 is TGCAGTGCTGCGACCGGGGGCGAGCAGTACTTC. Residues: CSAATGGEQYF.

This sequence joins TRBV24-1 and TRBJ1-4; D call uncertain. Trimming pared 0 bases from V and 7 bases from J, leaving 8 bases between. The CDR3 consists of 14 residues. The germline V gene encodes CDR1 KGHDR and CDR2 SFDVKD. The CDR3 bases are TGTGCCACCAGTGATTTGGCTGGTACTGAAAAACTGTTTTTT. Translated, it gives CATSDLAGTEKLFF.

Concerning this clonotype: A much larger clone differs by one base, so this may be a read error. The rearrangement links TRBV29-1 to TRBJ2-7, with 9 positions matching TRBD1. Germline lookup yields CDR1 SQVTM and CDR2 ANQGSEA. This CDR3 has 14 residues. The CDR3 loop is CSVGGQGTSYEQCF. In nucleotides, the CDR3 is TGCAGCGTGGGGGGACAGGGAACATCCTACGAGCAGTGCTTC.

This clonotype was seen a few times. CDR3 protein: CASSLNHREGYGYTF. CDR3 DNA sequence: TGTGCCAGCAGCTTAAATCACAGGGAGGGCTATGGCTACACCTTC. The V call is TRBV7-9, the J call TRBJ1-2; tentative D call: TRBD1 (6 bases). CDR1 is SEHNR and CDR2 is FQNEAQ in the germline V gene (reference sequence). The CDR3 consists of 15 residues. Trimming took 2 bases from V and 4 from J, leaving 14 bases between them.

The gene calls are TRBV6-2 or TRBV6-3 and TRBJ2-5, with 14 bases identical to TRBD2. The V gene end was trimmed by 5 bases and the J gene end by 3 bases; junction bases not matched to a gene: 5. Germline values: CDR1 MNHEY, CDR2 SVGEGT. There are 16 residues in the CDR3. Written as DNA, the CDR3 is TGTGCCAGCAGTACCAGACTAGCGGGGGGGAAAGAGACCCAGTACTTC. It translates to CASSTRLAGGKETQYF.

On this clonotype: A junction boundary mismatches the germline segment, possibly from a read error. This CDR3 is CASSHAGTSGGLGDEQYF. The CDR3 DNA reads as TGTGCCAGCAGTCACGCCGGGACTAGCGGGGGCCTAGGGGACGAGCAGTACTTC. The rearrangement uses TRBV24-1 and TRBJ2-7, with 14 positions matching TRBD2. Germline V gene lookup returns CDR1 KGHDR and CDR2 SFDVKD. The CDR3 covers 18 residues.

The chain carries TRBV19 and TRBJ1-5, with a tentative D call TRBD1 (6 bases). In germline, CDR1 is LNHDA, CDR2 SQIVND (reference sequence). The CDR3 length is 16 residues. V lost 6 bases and J lost 0, with 15 bases in between. CDR3 region: CASSSGTYVSNQPQHF. The CDR3 DNA reads TGTGCCAGTAGCTCTGGGACATACGTTAGCAATCAGCCCCAGCATTTT.

In nucleotides, the CDR3 is TGCAGCGTTGAGGAGGATGCGAAATCCCACTACGAGCAGTACTTC. It is translated as CSVEEDAKSHYEQYF. The chain uses TRBV29-1 and TRBJ2-7; possibly TRBD2 for D (5 bases). Trimming took 3 bases from V and 3 from J, leaving 18 bases between them. The CDR3 extends over 15 amino acids. Germline lookup yields CDR1 SQVTM and CDR2 ANQGSEA.

This clonotype was detected ten times or more. The chain carries TRBV19 and TRBJ1-5; TRBD1 is a possible D gene (6 bases). CDR1 and CDR2 (germline): LNHDA, SQIVND (reference sequence). The CDR3 spans 16 residues. V lost 6 bases and J lost 2, with 17 bases in between. The CDR3 reads CASSAYGGLGNQPQHF. The CDR3 nucleotides read TGTGCCAGTAGCGCTTATGGGGGGCTCGGCAATCAGCCCCAGCATTTT.

This chain uses TRBV7-2 with TRBJ1-1; D is possibly TRBD1 (5 bases). Germline CDR1 and CDR2: SGHTA and FQGNSA. The CDR3 has 15 residues. V was trimmed by 6 bases and J by 0 bases, leaving 14 bases between them. The DNA for the CDR3 is TGTGCCAGCAGGCACGCTGGGGCCCTGAACACTGAAGCTTTCTTT. Its translation: CASRHAGALNTEAFF.

This clonotype was seen many times. This rearrangement joins TRBV25-1 to TRBJ2-5; 12 bases map to TRBD2. The CDR3 is made up of 15 amino acids. Germline CDR1 reads MGHDK; CDR2 reads SYGVNS. The V and J ends lost 10 bases and 6 bases, in that order; junction bases with no gene match: 12. This chain's CDR3 is CATRPQTSGSKTQYF. The CDR3 DNA is TGTGCCACTAGGCCTCAGACTAGCGGGAGTAAGACCCAGTACTTC.

Many counts were recorded for this clonotype. The chain has TRBV7-9 and TRBJ2-5, with a possible D match to TRBD1 (6 bases). Trimming stripped 5 bases from V and 4 bases from J, with 11 bases between. There are 13 residues in the CDR3. Germline lookup yields CDR1 SEHNR and CDR2 FQNEAQ (reference sequence). The CDR3 loop reads CASSIQGTETQYF. The CDR3 nucleotides are TGTGCCAGCAGCATACAGGGAACAGAGACCCAGTACTTC.

A few counts support this clonotype. CDR3 region: CASSQVHRTIYGYTF. The CDR3 coding sequence is TGTGCCAGCAGCCAAGTTCATCGGACAATCTATGGCTACACCTTC. The chain couples TRBV9 to TRBJ1-2; TRBD1 is a possible D gene (5 bases). The V gene lost 4 bases and the J gene lost 4 bases, with 17 bases spanning the gap. The V gene's germline CDR1 is SGDLS and CDR2 YYNGEE. The CDR3 contains 15 residues. Full variable domain (outside the CDR3, taken from reference TRBV9 and TRBJ1-2): DSGVTQTPKHLITATGQRVTLRCSPRSGDLSVYWYQQSLDQGLQFLIQYYNGEERAKGNILERFSAQQFPDLHSELNLSSLELGDSALYFCASSQVHRTIYGYTFGSGTRLTVV.

Only one count was recorded for this clonotype. V gene TRBV15 combines with J gene TRBJ1-5; 10 nucleotides line up with TRBD1. The CDR3 loop spans 16 amino acids. V trimming: 4 bases; J trimming: 1 base; junction bases outside the gene matches: 4. The germline V gene has CDR1 LNHNV and CDR2 YYDKDF (reference sequence). This CDR3 reads CATSTAGQGSNQPQHF. The CDR3 DNA is TGTGCCACCAGCACAGCGGGACAGGGGAGCAATCAGCCCCAGCATTTT. Supplemented by reference TRBV15 and TRBJ1-5, the full variable domain reads DAMVIQNPRYQVTQFGKPVTLSCSQTLNHNVMYWYQQKSSQAPKLLFHYYDKDFNNEADTPDNFQSRRPNTSFCFLDIRSPGLGDTAMYLCATSTAGQGSNQPQHFGDGTRLSIL.

This CDR3 is CATRTDRDQETQYF. The CDR3 DNA sequence: TGTGCCACCAGAACCGACAGGGACCAAGAGACCCAGTACTTC. The chain employs TRBV10-3 and TRBJ2-5, with 7 bases lining up with TRBD1. V trimming: 10 bases; J trimming: 0 bases; junction bases outside the gene matches: 8. The germline gives CDR1 ENHRY, CDR2 SYGVKD. The CDR3 loop spans 14 amino acids.

The table lists this clonotype with a count of one. This rearrangement joins TRBV15 to TRBJ1-2; D gene unclear. V was trimmed by 7 bases and J by 8 bases, leaving 8 bases between them. The CDR3 is 10 residues long. CDR1 and CDR2 (germline): LNHNV, YYDKDF (reference sequence). CDR3 region: CATKDGGYTF. The CDR3, as DNA: TGTGCCACCAAGGATGGCGGCTACACCTTC.

There are many counts of this clonotype. The chain uses TRBV6-5 and TRBJ2-6, with D possibly TRBD2 on 6 matching bases. From germline, CDR1 is MNHEY and CDR2 SVGAGI. Trimming removed 6 bases at V and 2 bases at J, with 17 bases between. The CDR3 totals 17 residues. CDR3 sequence: CASSPIGGGTGANVLTF. In DNA, the CDR3 is TGTGCCAGCAGCCCTATCGGGGGTGGAACTGGGGCCAACGTCCTGACTTTC.

This clonotype occurred many times. V gene TRBV9 combines with J gene TRBJ1-1; D is uncertain. V shed 1 base and J shed 3 bases, with 10 bases lying between them. CDR3 length: 14 amino acids. Per germline, CDR1 SGDLS and CDR2 YYNGEE. The CDR3 loop reads CASSVTLRDTEAFF. As DNA, the CDR3 is TGTGCCAGCAGCGTAACGCTTCGGGACACTGAAGCTTTCTTT. The complete variable domain, with remaining parts taken from reference TRBV9 and TRBJ1-1, reads DSGVTQTPKHLITATGQRVTLRCSPRSGDLSVYWYQQSLDQGLQFLIQYYNGEERAKGNILERFSAQQFPDLHSELNLSSLELGDSALYFCASSVTLRDTEAFFGQGTRLTVV.

The chain joins TRBV25-1 to TRBJ1-5, with 7 bases fitting TRBD1. Trimming took 6 bases from V and 9 from J; bases not matched to a gene: 5. The CDR3 extends over 12 amino acids. Germline-derived CDR1 and CDR2 are MGHDK and SYGVNS. CDR3 nucleotide sequence: TGTGCCAGCAGACAGGGGCTTCGGCCCCAGCATTTT. Protein sequence: CASRQGLRPQHF.

This clonotype was detected many times. CDR3 in amino acids: CASSLNGAAEQYF. CDR3 DNA: TGTGCCAGCAGCTTAAATGGCGCTGCCGAGCAGTACTTC. The chain couples TRBV7-3 to TRBJ2-7; D is unclear. The CDR3 is made up of 13 amino acids. The ends were cut back, 1 base at V and 6 bases at J, with 10 bases in the middle. CDR1 and CDR2 (germline): SGHTA, FQGTGA.

This clonotype was observed at least ten times. V gene TRBV7-8 combines with J gene TRBJ1-1, with D hard to call. Germline loops: CDR1 SGHVS, CDR2 FQNEAQ. The CDR3 contains 15 residues. V dropped 8 bases and J dropped 6 bases, with 22 bases sitting between them. Here the CDR3 DNA reads TGTGCCAGCCAACCTCTGCTTTTGGCAACGGCTGAAGCTTTCTTT. It yields the protein CASQPLLLATAEAFF.

In this sample, this clonotype turned up many times. CDR3 region: CASSTSRGTEAFF. Here the CDR3 DNA reads TGTGCCAGCAGCACTTCCAGGGGTACTGAAGCTTTCTTT. V and J are TRBV12-3 or TRBV12-4 and TRBJ1-1; TRBD1 is a possible D gene (6 bases). The V end lost 6 bases, the J end lost 5 bases, and 13 bases lay between the germline ends. CDR3 length: 13 amino acids.